A single sample gave rise to the 31 T cell receptor beta chains below, sequenced in a study of cytomegalovirus exposure and HLA in healthy donors (dated by TCRdb to about 2017). Library preparation was by the immunoSEQ multiplex PCR assay. For the multiplex PCR, a mixture combining 60 forward primers for TCR Vbeta segments and 13 reverse primers for TCR Jbeta segments was used. Here the immuneACCESS table is served through TCRdb, limited to in-frame sequences with V and J called. Missing clones are a known gap in these copies; in checked studies unresolved V genes cover under half, and the rest lacks a known reason. The sample data list 90,000 to 120,000 clones, and around 77% of these were observed just once. More than 4% of the sample is in the top ten clones. The sample comprised PBMCs. The source of these receptors is a male donor in good health and CMV-seronegative.

The V call is TRBV4-1, the J call TRBJ2-3; the D gene is possibly TRBD2 (5 bases). V was shortened by 0 bases and J by 6 bases, with 13 bases between the two germline ends. Germline CDR1 MGHRA, CDR2 YSYEKL. The CDR3 length is 15 residues. In DNA form, the CDR3 reads TGCGCCAGCAGCCAAGATAGGGTAGCGTCCGATACGCAGTATTTT. This gives the protein CASSQDRVASDTQYF.

The J gene is TRBJ2-6, the V gene TRBV25-1; 7 bases are a match to TRBD1. V lost 3 bases to trimming and J lost 0 bases; unmatched junction nucleotides: 2. The CDR3 loop spans 16 amino acids. Germline values: CDR1 MGHDK, CDR2 SYGVNS. CDR3: CASSEDRSSGANVLTF. CDR3 nucleotide sequence: TGTGCCAGCAGTGAGGACAGGTCCTCTGGGGCCAACGTCCTGACTTTC.

The V call is TRBV5-4, the J call TRBJ2-7; 10 nucleotides align to TRBD1. The CDR3 sequence is 14 residues long. CDR1 and CDR2 (germline): SGHNT, YYREEE (reference sequence). The ends lost 4 bases at V and 3 bases at J; junction bases unmatched: 4. CDR3 loop: CASSPDRGVYEQYF. The CDR3 region has the DNA TGTGCCAGCAGCCCGGACAGGGGGGTCTACGAGCAGTACTTC.

The CDR3 nucleotides read TGTGCCAGCAGTTGGGAGAGCTCCTACAATGAGCAGTTCTTC. Its protein product is CASSWESSYNEQFF. The J gene is TRBJ2-1, the V gene TRBV27, with D possibly being TRBD2 (5 bases). V was shortened by 4 bases and J by 0 bases, with 7 bases between the two germline ends. The CDR3 runs 14 residues. Germline CDR1 is MNHEY and CDR2 is SMNVEV (reference sequence).

This clone was seen more than once but under ten times. The V gene is TRBV19, the J gene TRBJ2-2; 11 positions agree with TRBD1. The germline V gene encodes CDR1 LNHDA and CDR2 SQIVND (reference sequence). This CDR3 has 16 residues. The trim removed 5 bases at V and 6 bases at J, leaving 8 bases unmatched. CDR3 in amino acids: CASSLTRTGGSGELFF. CDR3 DNA: TGTGCCAGTAGTTTAACCCGGACAGGGGGCTCCGGGGAGCTGTTTTTT. Variable domain in full (rest from reference TRBV19 and TRBJ2-2): DGGITQSPKYLFRKEGQNVTLSCEQNLNHDAMYWYRQDPGQGLRLIYYSQIVNDFQKGDIAEGYSVSREKKESFPLTVTSAQKNPTAFYLCASSLTRTGGSGELFFGEGSRLTVL.

The V and J genes are TRBV28 and TRBJ2-1; TRBD2 matches 9 bases. The CDR3 has 15 residues. Germline V gene sequence: CDR1 MDHEN, CDR2 SYDVKM. V lost 5 bases and J lost 5; bases outside the gene matches: 7. The CDR3 here is CASSAGTSYHNEQFF. The CDR3 nucleotides read TGTGCCAGCAGTGCGGGGACTAGCTACCACAATGAGCAGTTCTTC.

Only one count was recorded for this clone. This chain connects TRBV7-2 to TRBJ2-7; D remains unclear. Trimming left V 7 bases short and J 3 bases short, with 16 bases between. The length of the CDR3 is 14 residues. Germline V gives CDR1 SGHTA, CDR2 FQGNSA. CDR3 coding DNA: TGTGCCAGCACCCTTTTCTCCGGTAGCTACGAGCAGTACTTC. Its translation: CASTLFSGSYEQYF.

The chain joins TRBV19 to TRBJ2-2, with TRBD1 matching over 11 bases. CDR3 length: 16 residues. The germline V gene has CDR1 LNHDA and CDR2 SQIVND (reference sequence). The junction had 7 bases not matched to a gene; V was cut back by 6 bases and J by 4 bases. DNA of the CDR3: TGTGCCAGTAGATATGGACAGGGGGCAGTCACCGGGGAGCTGTTTTTT. Translating it yields CASRYGQGAVTGELFF.

This clone was detected once. This rearrangement joins TRBV7-2 to TRBJ2-2; D is unresolved. The CDR3 sequence is 13 residues long. V was trimmed by 1 base and J by 6 bases, leaving 6 bases between them. Germline V lookup: CDR1 SGHTA, CDR2 FQGNSA. The CDR3 nucleotides read TGTGCCAGCAGCTTAGGAGGTTCCGGGGAGCTGTTTTTT. Encoded protein: CASSLGGSGELFF.

This chain connects TRBV27 to TRBJ2-3; 8 bases are shared with TRBD1. The junction had 8 bases not matched to a gene; V was cut back by 1 base and J by 2 bases. The CDR3 has 17 amino acids. Looked up from germline, CDR1 is MNHEY and CDR2 is SMNVEV (reference sequence). CDR3 coding DNA: TGTGCCAGCAGTTTATACGGGACAGGAGATTCCACAGATACGCAGTATTTT. This codes for CASSLYGTGDSTDTQYF.

V gene TRBV15 combines with J gene TRBJ2-7; a possible D gene is TRBD2 (6 bases). From germline, CDR1 is LNHNV and CDR2 YYDKDF (reference sequence). The CDR3 covers 16 residues. With 1 base removed from V and 4 bases from J, the gap between germline ends came to 17 bases. CDR3 nucleotide sequence: TGTGCCACCAGCAGAGTCCCCTCGTCGCTAGCGTACGAGCAGTACTTC. Its protein is CATSRVPSSLAYEQYF.

V is TRBV10-2 and J is TRBJ1-1; D remains unclear. Trimming left V 3 bases short and J 4 bases short, with 15 bases between. The CDR3 is made up of 15 amino acids. CDR1 is WSHSY, CDR2 SAAADI, per germline. The DNA of the CDR3 is TGCGCCAGCAGTGATCCGGGGTCGCCGGGCACTGAAGCTTTCTTT. This translates into CASSDPGSPGTEAFF.

This chain uses TRBV18 with TRBJ1-2; D call uncertain. This CDR3 has 11 amino acids. Germline V CDR1 and CDR2: KGHSH, LQKENI. V shed 6 bases and J shed 7 bases, with 9 bases lying between them. CDR3 region: CASSGRFGYTF. The CDR3, as DNA: TGTGCCAGCTCCGGGAGGTTTGGCTACACCTTC.

The V and J genes are TRBV10-2 and TRBJ2-7; 10 bases fit TRBD1. The CDR3 contains 17 residues. The V gene end was trimmed by 6 bases and the J gene end by 7 bases; junction bases not matched to a gene: 18. The germline CDR1 and CDR2 sequences are WSHSY and SAAADI. CDR3 sequence reads: CASSDRGPSGQRWEQYF. CDR3 DNA: TGCGCCAGCAGCGACAGGGGGCCTAGCGGCCAAAGATGGGAGCAGTACTTC.

This chain uses TRBV7-3 with TRBJ2-1; the match to TRBD2 covers 13 bases. Germline assignment: CDR1 SGHTA and CDR2 FQGTGA. After removal of 4 bases from V and 6 bases from J, the junction contained 6 bases not matched to a gene. The CDR3 extends over 16 amino acids. CDR3 in DNA: TGTGCCAGCAGCTCATACGGGACTAGCGGGATCAATGAGCAGTTCTTC. Translating gives CASSSYGTSGINEQFF.

The CDR3 nucleotides are TGTGCCACCAGCACGACAGACTACAATGAGCAGTTCTTC. Protein: CATSTTDYNEQFF. The V gene is TRBV15, the J gene TRBJ2-1, with a weak D call TRBD1 (5 bases). With 4 bases removed from V and 3 bases from J, the gap between germline ends came to 7 bases. CDR3 size: 13 residues. From germline, CDR1 is LNHNV and CDR2 YYDKDF (reference sequence).

The chain links TRBV27 to TRBJ2-4; a possible D gene is TRBD2 (5 bases). The CDR3 consists of 16 residues. V lost 0 bases and J lost 0, with 9 bases in between. Per germline, CDR1 MNHEY and CDR2 SMNVEV (reference sequence). The CDR3 region is CASSLSKAGAKNIQYF. CDR3 nucleotides: TGTGCCAGCAGTTTATCGAAGGCGGGAGCCAAAAACATTCAGTACTTC.

This sequence joins TRBV5-1 and TRBJ1-1; maybe TRBD1 (5 bases). The V end lost 5 bases, the J end lost 3 bases, and 17 bases lay between the germline ends. This CDR3 has 15 residues. In germline, CDR1 is SGHRS, CDR2 YFSETQ. For the CDR3, the DNA is TGCGCCAGCAGAGACAACCTGGGGGGGGACACTGAAGCTTTCTTT. Amino acids: CASRDNLGGDTEAFF.

The V call is TRBV6-1, the J call TRBJ1-5, with 7 bases aligning to TRBD1. This CDR3 contains 17 residues. The J segment lost 1 base and the V segment lost 4 bases, leaving 10 bases of the junction unmatched. Germline assignment: CDR1 MNHNS and CDR2 SASEGT. CDR3 loop: CASSGEGQTLSNQPQHF. The CDR3 nucleotides read TGTGCCAGCAGTGGCGAGGGACAGACACTGAGCAATCAGCCCCAGCATTTT.

The rearrangement joins TRBV4-2 to TRBJ2-5, with TRBD2 identical over 11 bases. Germline assignment: CDR1 LGHNA and CDR2 YNFKEQ. The CDR3 covers 16 residues. The J segment lost 9 bases and the V segment lost 4 bases, leaving 13 bases of the junction unmatched. Written as DNA, the CDR3 is TGTGCCAGCAGCCGAGAGACTAGCGGGGTTGATTTGGCCCAGTACTTC. Its protein is CASSRETSGVDLAQYF.

The chain has TRBV7-2 and TRBJ2-5; D unresolved. The tail of the sequence fits TRBJ2-7 better, so the J call may be wrong. The CDR3 contains 13 residues. The germline V gene has CDR1 SGHTA and CDR2 FQGNSA. The CDR3, as DNA: TGTGCCAGCAGCTTAGGCCGCGACTACGAGCAGTACTTC. This translates into CASSLGRDYEQYF.

This clone has just a few counts. The chain couples TRBV7-9 to TRBJ2-2; D is perhaps TRBD1 (5 bases). Trimming stripped 5 bases from V and 7 bases from J, with 17 bases between. CDR1 is SEHNR, CDR2 FQNEAQ, per germline (reference sequence). This CDR3 has 15 residues. CDR3 sequence reads: CASSLSGIPRGELFF. The CDR3 DNA reads as TGTGCCAGCAGCCTGTCAGGGATCCCGCGCGGGGAGCTGTTTTTT.

This clone was found once. The rearrangement joins TRBV27 to TRBJ2-1; the match to TRBD2 covers 8 bases. The CDR3 spans 16 residues. Looked up from germline, CDR1 is MNHEY and CDR2 is SMNVEV (reference sequence). The V and J ends lost 5 bases and 7 bases, in that order; junction bases with no gene match: 13. The CDR3: CASSPPGTRRSNEQFF. The CDR3 nucleotides read TGTGCCAGCAGTCCGCCTGGGACTAGGAGGAGTAATGAGCAGTTCTTC.

The chain has TRBV7-8 and TRBJ1-1, with TRBD1 matching over 7 bases. The CDR3 extends over 14 amino acids. V lost 4 bases and J lost 4; bases outside the gene matches: 6. CDR1 and CDR2 (germline): SGHVS, FQNEAQ. In nucleotides, the CDR3 is TGTGCCAGCAGCTCAGGGACAGCCTCCACTGAAGCTTTCTTT. Residues: CASSSGTASTEAFF.

The V gene is TRBV27, the J gene TRBJ1-1; perhaps TRBD1 as D (5 bases). CDR3 size: 13 residues. V lost 3 bases to trimming and J lost 1 base, with 6 bases between them. CDR1 is MNHEY and CDR2 is SMNVEV in the germline V gene (reference sequence). Here the CDR3 reads CASSFGQNTEAFF. The CDR3 coding sequence is TGTGCCAGCAGTTTTGGACAGAACACTGAAGCTTTCTTT.

This chain connects TRBV7-8 to TRBJ2-7, with 12 bases identical to TRBD2. Per germline, CDR1 SGHVS and CDR2 FQNEAQ. V lost 5 bases, J lost 6 bases, and 11 bases stayed unmatched. The CDR3 extends over 16 amino acids. The CDR3 DNA is TGTGCCAGCAGCCCCCGACTAGCGGGAGTCCTTGGCGAGCAGTACTTC. Translation gives CASSPRLAGVLGEQYF.

The chain recombines TRBV28 with TRBJ2-3, with TRBD2 matching 16 bases. The CDR3 sequence is 13 residues long. Trimming removed 8 bases from V and 14 bases from J; junction bases left unmatched: 7. Germline values: CDR1 MDHEN, CDR2 SYDVKM. The CDR3 DNA reads TGTGCCAGCGGAGGGGGACTAGCGGGAGGGTTGTATTTT. Amino acid sequence: CASGGGLAGGLYF.

This chain joins TRBV7-9 and TRBJ1-4; possibly TRBD1 for D (5 bases). The CDR3 is made up of 14 amino acids. V was cut by 3 bases and J by 5 bases, with 10 bases left in between. Germline V gives CDR1 SEHNR, CDR2 FQNEAQ (reference sequence). The CDR3 nucleotides are TGTGCCAGCAGCTTGTCAGGGTCCAATGAAAAACTGTTTTTT. Protein: CASSLSGSNEKLFF.

J is TRBJ2-2 and V is TRBV27; D remains unclear. Germline V CDR1 and CDR2: MNHEY, SMNVEV (reference sequence). The CDR3 length is 13 residues. V was clipped by 8 bases and J by 6 bases, with 13 bases between them. Here the CDR3 DNA reads TGTGCCAGCTCAAAGATCAGGCCCGGGGAGCTGTTTTTT. This sequence encodes CASSKIRPGELFF.

This clone was found a few times. This chain links TRBV7-9 with TRBJ2-5, with 13 bases aligning to TRBD2. There are 16 residues in the CDR3. Trimming cost V 5 bases and J 2 bases; bases outside gene matches: 5. Germline assignment: CDR1 SEHNR and CDR2 FQNEAQ (reference sequence). The DNA for the CDR3 is TGTGCCAGCAGCCCCGGGGGACTAGCGGGACAAGAGACCCAGTACTTC. It yields the protein CASSPGGLAGQETQYF.

V gene TRBV4-2 combines with J gene TRBJ2-2; 9 bases are a match to TRBD2. Germline V lookup: CDR1 LGHNA, CDR2 YNFKEQ. V was clipped by 3 bases and J by 2 bases; unmatched bases: 1. CDR3 size: 15 residues. The CDR3 here is CASSQGLANTGELFF. The CDR3 DNA reads as TGTGCCAGCAGCCAGGGACTAGCTAACACCGGGGAGCTGTTTTTT.